This T cell receptor (beta chain) was recovered during a study of blood T cell repertoires in COVID-19. Study-level information: From T cells, B-cell-depleted T cells, or PBMCs came the material, which was cDNA or gDNA.

Original processing notes: Reference gene primer amplification yielded estimated nucleated cell counts. Clones were sequenced by immunoSEQ multiplex PCR, and TCRdb holds only the in-frame ones, with some missing. The DNA was the basis for D and trimming; V, J and clone size are from that table. The sample has about 170,000 clones; 85% to 90% are singletons. The germline gives CDR1 SNHLY, CDR2 FYNNEI. Trimming cost V 8 bases and J 7 bases, with 14 bases left between them. The CDR3 spans 12 residues. Sequencing was done on a sample of peripheral blood. This TCR was recovered from a man aged 45 to 65 who had recovered from COVID-19. The rearrangement uses TRBV2 and TRBJ1-2; D is perhaps TRBD1 (5 bases). CDR3 DNA: TGTGCCAGCGGCCGGACAACGGGTGGCTACACCTTC. Translation gives CASGRTTGGYTF.